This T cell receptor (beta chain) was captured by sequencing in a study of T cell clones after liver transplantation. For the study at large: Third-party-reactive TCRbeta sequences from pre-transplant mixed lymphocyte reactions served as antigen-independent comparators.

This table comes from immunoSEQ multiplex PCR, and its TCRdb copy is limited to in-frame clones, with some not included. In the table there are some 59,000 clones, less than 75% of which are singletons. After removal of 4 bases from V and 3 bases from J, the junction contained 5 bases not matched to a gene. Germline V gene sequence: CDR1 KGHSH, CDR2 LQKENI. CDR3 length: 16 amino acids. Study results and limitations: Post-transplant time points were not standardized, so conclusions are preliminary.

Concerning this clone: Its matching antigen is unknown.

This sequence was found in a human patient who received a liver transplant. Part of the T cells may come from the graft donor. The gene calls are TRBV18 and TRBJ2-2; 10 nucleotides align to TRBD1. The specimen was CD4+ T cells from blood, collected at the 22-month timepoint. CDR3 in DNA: TGTGCCAGCTCACTCCGGACAGGGGGAGACACCGGGGAGCTGTTTTTT. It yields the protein CASSLRTGGDTGELFF. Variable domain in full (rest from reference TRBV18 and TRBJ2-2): NAGVMQNPRHLVRRRGQEARLRCSPMKGHSHVYWYRQLPEEGLKFMVYLQKENIIDESGMPKERFSAEFPKEGPSILRIQQVVRGDSAAYFCASSLRTGGDTGELFFGEGSRLTVL.